This T cell receptor beta chain was captured in a study of shared clonotypes between healthy human individuals. General study findings and limits: In a few donors, about 5% of naive CD4 clonotypes appeared in common.

Clones were read by immunoSEQ multiplex PCR, and TCRdb kept only the in-frame ones, dropping some. Counted here are 850,000 to 1,200,000 clones, 60% to 80% occurring once; the ten biggest clones make up over 1.3%. Germline CDR1 LNHDA, CDR2 SQIVND (reference sequence). The CDR3 has 13 amino acids. J gave up 2 bases and V 8 bases, and 4 bases lay outside the gene matches. This clone was counted only a few times. Its antigen remains unknown. Source material: memory CD4+ T cells sorted from blood. Subset specified: CD45RA-negative fraction. This TCR derives from a man aged 18 to 30 in good health. The rearrangement joins TRBV19 to TRBJ1-2; 8 bases align to TRBD1. The CDR3 reads CASADRVNYGYTF. In nucleotides, the CDR3 is TGTGCCAGTGCGGACAGGGTGAACTATGGCTACACCTTC.